This TCR beta chain was observed in a study of CD8 T cells in Susac syndrome. Study-wide results and limits: It was acknowledged by the study that relatively few individuals were included in its TCR sequencing and HLA analysis.

Random hexamers served to reverse transcribe roughly 0.45 to 1 ug RNA. TCRdb re-called the immunoSEQ multiplex PCR reads with MiXCR, one entry per CDR3 protein. The table includes 200,000 to 250,000 distinct CDR3 sequences, around 93% detected once. Trimming left V 7 bases short and J 8 bases short, with 18 bases between. Germline-derived CDR1 and CDR2 are SGHTA and FQGNSA. The CDR3 contains 15 residues. Comment on this clonotype: Its antigen remains unidentified.

The chain links TRBV7-2 to TRBJ1-6, with TRBD1 as a possible D gene (5 bases). The source material was CD4+ T cells from PBMCs. The TCR originated in a human donor with Susac syndrome. The CDR3 DNA reads as TGTGCCAGCACCACTAGCCGGGACGGGGATTCACCCCTCCACTTT. Translated, it gives CASTTSRDGDSPLHF.